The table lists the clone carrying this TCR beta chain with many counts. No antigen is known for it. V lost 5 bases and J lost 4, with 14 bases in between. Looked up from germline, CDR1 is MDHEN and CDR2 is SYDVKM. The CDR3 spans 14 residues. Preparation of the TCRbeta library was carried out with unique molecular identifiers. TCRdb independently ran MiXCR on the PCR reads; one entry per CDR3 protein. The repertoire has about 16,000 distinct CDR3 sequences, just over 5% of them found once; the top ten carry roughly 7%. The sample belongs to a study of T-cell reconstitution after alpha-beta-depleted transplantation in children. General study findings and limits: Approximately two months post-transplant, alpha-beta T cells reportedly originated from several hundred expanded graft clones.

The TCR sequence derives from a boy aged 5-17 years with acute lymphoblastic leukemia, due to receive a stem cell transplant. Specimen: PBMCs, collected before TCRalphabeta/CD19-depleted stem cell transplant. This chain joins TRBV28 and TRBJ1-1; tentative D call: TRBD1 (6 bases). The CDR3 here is CASSPYGGPTEAFF. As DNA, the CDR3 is TGTGCCAGCAGTCCCTACGGGGGGCCCACTGAAGCTTTCTTT.